The following is a T cell receptor (beta chain) sequence with its context. This clone has a handful of counts. The antigen this receptor binds is unknown. Per-nucleotide qualities are absent, and no much larger clonotype sits a single base away. TCRbeta CDR3 regions were amplified from genomic DNA by means of the immunoSEQ Assay, a bias-controlled multiplex PCR. The published analysis was carried out like this. The number of nucleated cells in each sample was estimated by amplification of reference gene primers within the assay. To quantify the absolute abundance of each unique TCRbeta CDR3 rearrangement, sequence reads were collapsed and filtered. Productive Simpson clonality was computed per sample as the square root of Simpson's diversity index over productive rearrangements. Not all clones reach the TCRdb copy of this immuneACCESS table, which keeps in-frame sequences only. Checked studies attribute under half of the gap to unresolved V genes and leave the rest unexplained. Clone size and the V and J calls come from that table; the DNA yielded D and trimming. Within this sample are approximately 200,000 clones, with 70% to 80% of them counted one time only. 9.5% to 15% of the sample rests with the top ten.

The sample belongs to a study of blood T cell repertoires in COVID-19 (dated by TCRdb to 2020 to 2022). With respect to the entire study: The collaborator samples originated in the United States, Italy and Spain and spanned the acute and convalescent phases of COVID-19. The prospective study material was composed of cDNA or gDNA derived from T cells, B-cell-depleted T cells, or PBMCs. Subjects who had been exposed to COVID-19, were actively infected with it, or had recovered from it provided the deeply sampled blood TCRbeta repertoires that made up the dataset. The repertoires were released in a freely available public database meant as a resource for research on the immune response to SARS-CoV-2. Samples came from the ongoing ImmuneRACE study (first 160 participants) plus 1,254 subjects from 6 global collaborators. Sample metadata almost always included a de-identified subject ID, COVID-19 status, age in years and sex. HLA class I and class II types, where available, came from metadata supplied by the sample provider rather than from assay-based typing.

Broad study findings and their caveats: Clinical and demographic metadata were provided uncurated, with the amount varying by source and participant.

Whole blood was collected in K2EDTA tubes by collaborating institutions according to the institutions' own protocols. For TCRbeta analysis, collaborators shipped samples as frozen whole blood, isolated PBMCs, or DNA extracted from either of those sample types. The CDR3 numbers 15 residues from cysteine through phenylalanine. Left in the record is the CDR3 DNA by itself, 45 bases read in frame from the first base. In the germline V gene, CDR1 corresponds to SGHVS and CDR2 to FNYEAQ. Deletion took 1 base off V and 0 bases off J, with a span of 4 bases between the germline ends. Rearrangement joined TRBV7-6 to TRBJ1-6, with the D segment identity uncertain. The sample was peripheral blood. The sequence derives from a woman aged 50 to 60 with acute or convalescent COVID-19. The DNA sequence is TGTGCCAGCAGCTTAGTGAGCTCCTATAATTCACCCCTCCACTTT. It translates to CASSLVSSYNSPLHF.